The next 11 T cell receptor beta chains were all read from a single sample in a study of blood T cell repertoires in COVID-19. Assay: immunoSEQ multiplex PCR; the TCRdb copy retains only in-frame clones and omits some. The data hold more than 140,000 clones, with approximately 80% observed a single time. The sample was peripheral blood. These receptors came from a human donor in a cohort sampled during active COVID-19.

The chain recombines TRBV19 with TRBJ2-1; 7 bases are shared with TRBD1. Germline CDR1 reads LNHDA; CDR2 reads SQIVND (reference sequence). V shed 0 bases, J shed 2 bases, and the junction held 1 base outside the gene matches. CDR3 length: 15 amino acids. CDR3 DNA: TGTGCCAGTAGTATAGAAGGGACAGCCTACAATGAGCAGTTCTTC. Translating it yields CASSIEGTAYNEQFF.

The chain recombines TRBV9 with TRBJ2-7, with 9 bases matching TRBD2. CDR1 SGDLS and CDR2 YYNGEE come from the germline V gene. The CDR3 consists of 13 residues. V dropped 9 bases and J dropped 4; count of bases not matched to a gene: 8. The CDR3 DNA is TGTGCCATCATAGCGGGAGAGATTTACGAGCAGTACTTC. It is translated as CAIIAGEIYEQYF.

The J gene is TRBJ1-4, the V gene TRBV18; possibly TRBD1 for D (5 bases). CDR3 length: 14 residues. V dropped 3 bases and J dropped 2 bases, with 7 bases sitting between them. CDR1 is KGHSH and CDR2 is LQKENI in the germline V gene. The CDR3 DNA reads TGTGCCAGCTCACCCCGGGGGACTAATGAAAAACTGTTTTTT. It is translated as CASSPRGTNEKLFF.

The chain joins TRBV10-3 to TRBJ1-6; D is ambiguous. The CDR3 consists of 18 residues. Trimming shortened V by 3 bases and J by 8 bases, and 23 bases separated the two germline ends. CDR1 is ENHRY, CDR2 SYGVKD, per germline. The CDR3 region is CAISESGNTPGEDSPLHF. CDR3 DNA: TGTGCCATCAGTGAATCCGGAAACACTCCCGGGGAAGATTCACCCCTCCACTTT.

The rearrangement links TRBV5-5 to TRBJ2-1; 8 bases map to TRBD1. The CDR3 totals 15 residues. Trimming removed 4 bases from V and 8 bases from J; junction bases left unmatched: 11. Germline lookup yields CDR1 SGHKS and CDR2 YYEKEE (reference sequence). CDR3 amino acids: CASSRGQGGIDEQFF. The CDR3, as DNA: TGTGCCAGCAGCCGTGGACAGGGTGGTATCGATGAGCAGTTCTTC.

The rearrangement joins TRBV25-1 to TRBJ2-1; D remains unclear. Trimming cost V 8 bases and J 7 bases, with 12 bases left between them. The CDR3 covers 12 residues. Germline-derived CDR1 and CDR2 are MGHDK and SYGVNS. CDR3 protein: CASARVGNEQFF. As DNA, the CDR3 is TGTGCCAGCGCTCGAGTTGGTAATGAGCAGTTCTTC.

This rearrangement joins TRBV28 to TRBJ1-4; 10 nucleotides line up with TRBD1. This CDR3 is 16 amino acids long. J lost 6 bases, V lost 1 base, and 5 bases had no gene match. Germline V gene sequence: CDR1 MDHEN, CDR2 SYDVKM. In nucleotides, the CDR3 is TGTGCCAGCAGTTTATTTTATGGGACAGGGGATGAAAAACTGTTTTTT. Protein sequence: CASSLFYGTGDEKLFF.

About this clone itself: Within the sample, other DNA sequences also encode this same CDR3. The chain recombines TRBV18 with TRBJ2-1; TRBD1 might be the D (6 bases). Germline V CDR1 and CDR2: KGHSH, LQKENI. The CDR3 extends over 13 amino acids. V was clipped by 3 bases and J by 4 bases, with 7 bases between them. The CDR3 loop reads CASSPGQYNEQFF. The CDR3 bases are TGTGCCAGCTCACCTGGACAGTACAATGAGCAGTTCTTC.

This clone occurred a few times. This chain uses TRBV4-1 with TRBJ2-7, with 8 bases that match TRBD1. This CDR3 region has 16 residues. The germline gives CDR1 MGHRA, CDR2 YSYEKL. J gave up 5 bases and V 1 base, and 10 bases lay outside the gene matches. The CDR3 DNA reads TGCGCCAGCAGCCAAGGAGATGGACAGGGTCACGACGAGCAGTACTTC. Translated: CASSQGDGQGHDEQYF.

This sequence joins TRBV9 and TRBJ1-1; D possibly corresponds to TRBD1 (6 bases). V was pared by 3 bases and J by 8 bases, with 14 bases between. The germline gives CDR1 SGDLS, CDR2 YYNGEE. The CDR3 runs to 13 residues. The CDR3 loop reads CASSDGGSWEAFF. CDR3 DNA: TGTGCCAGCAGCGATGGGGGCTCGTGGGAAGCTTTCTTT.

CDR3 in DNA: TGTGCCACCCGACCCTCAGTAGCGGGAGAAGAGACCCAGTACTTC. Its translation is CATRPSVAGEETQYF. The chain combines TRBV28 with TRBJ2-5; 9 nucleotides align to TRBD2. CDR3 length equals 15 residues. Germline values: CDR1 MDHEN, CDR2 SYDVKM. V shed 10 bases, J shed 3 bases, and the junction held 12 bases outside the gene matches. The whole variable domain, remainder taken from reference TRBV28 and TRBJ2-5, is DVKVTQSSRYLVKRTGEKVFLECVQDMDHENMFWYRQDPGLGLRLIYFSYDVKMKEKGDIPEGYSVSREKKERFSLILESASTNQTSMYLCATRPSVAGEETQYFGPGTRLLVL.